What follows are 17 T cell receptor beta chains derived from one specimen sequenced in a study of Graves' ophthalmopathy and Graves' hyperthyroidism. The sequenced template was RNA, covering the TCR beta CDR3 region. Scientists carried out first-round RT-PCR using HTBI primers and then a second-round multiplex PCR. TCRdb independently ran MiXCR on the multiplex PCR reads; one entry per CDR3 protein. The data hold over 500,000 distinct CDR3 sequences, with about 20% observed a single time. Sequenced material: peripheral blood. The receptor set was obtained from a woman in her late teens or twenties with stable Graves' hyperthyroidism. Some clones in this sample may be carry-over from other donors' samples.

This clonotype was seen only a few times. The chain couples TRBV12-3 or TRBV12-4 to TRBJ2-7; 8 bases map to TRBD1. This CDR3 is built from 16 residues. V was clipped by 7 bases and J by 6 bases; unmatched bases: 17. In nucleotides, the CDR3 is TGTGCCAGCACCTTTGGCGACAGGGGATCGGCCTTCGAGCAGTACTTC. Amino acids: CASTFGDRGSAFEQYF.

This clonotype appeared a few times. The rearrangement uses TRBV2 and TRBJ2-3, with 13 bases identical to TRBD2. Trimming at V came to 3 bases and at J to 4 bases, leaving 13 bases not matched to a gene. The CDR3 loop spans 19 amino acids. Germline V gene sequence: CDR1 SNHLY, CDR2 FYNNEI. For the CDR3, the DNA is TGTGCCAGCAGTGATTGGGCTAAGACTAGCGGGAGGTGGTCAGATACGCAGTATTTT. Protein: CASSDWAKTSGRWSDTQYF.

This clonotype was detected ten times or more. The J gene is TRBJ1-2, the V gene TRBV7-9; D might be TRBD1 (5 bases). The CDR3 extends over 15 amino acids. Trimming removed 4 bases at V and 4 bases at J, with 16 bases between. Germline CDR1 reads SEHNR; CDR2 reads FQNEAQ (reference sequence). CDR3 sequence reads: CASSSTDSTSYGYTF. DNA of the CDR3: TGTGCCAGCAGCTCAACAGACAGCACAAGCTATGGCTACACCTTC.

A note on this clonotype: One end of the junction fails to match germline, which may point to a read error. The rearrangement uses TRBV27 and TRBJ1-5, with 7 bases identical to TRBD1. The germline gives CDR1 MNHEY, CDR2 SMNVEV (reference sequence). The CDR3 extends over 16 amino acids. The CDR3 sequence: CASSLSGGTVYQPQHF. CDR3 coding DNA: TGTGCCAGCAGTTTATCTGGGGGGACAGTCTATCAGCCTCAGCATTTT.

This clonotype was recorded at least ten times. This chain uses TRBV2 with TRBJ2-5; TRBD2 matches at 8 bases. Germline V gene lookup returns CDR1 SNHLY and CDR2 FYNNEI. The V gene end was trimmed by 4 bases and the J gene end by 5 bases; junction bases not matched to a gene: 6. This CDR3 comprises 14 residues. The CDR3 DNA reads TGTGCCAGCAGTGGCCCCTCGGGAGGGGAGACCCAGTACTTC. Its translation is CASSGPSGGETQYF. The whole variable domain, filled in from reference TRBV2 and TRBJ2-5, reads EPEVTQTPSHQVTQMGQEVILRCVPISNHLYFYWYRQILGQKVEFLVSFYNNEISEKSEIFDDQFSVERPDGSNFTLKIRSTKLEDSAMYFCASSGPSGGETQYFGPGTRLLVL.

This clonotype appeared many times. This chain uses TRBV2 with TRBJ1-5; weak D call: TRBD1 (5 bases). CDR3 length: 14 residues. Between the trimmed V and J ends, which lost 1 base and 6 bases, there was a span of 10 bases. Germline-derived CDR1 and CDR2 are SNHLY and FYNNEI. The CDR3 sequence: CASSEDRIGQPQHF. The CDR3 DNA follows: TGTGCCAGCAGTGAAGACAGGATCGGTCAGCCCCAGCATTTT.

This chain joins TRBV6-1 and TRBJ1-5; D not certain. V was shortened by 8 bases and J by 0 bases, with 17 bases between the two germline ends. The length of the CDR3 is 16 residues. CDR1 MNHNS and CDR2 SASEGT come from the germline V gene. CDR3 sequence: CASDLVAIYSNQPQHF. CDR3 bases: TGTGCCAGCGACTTGGTTGCGATCTATAGCAATCAGCCCCAGCATTTT.

This clonotype was seen many times. V is TRBV6-1 and J is TRBJ2-7; D call uncertain. The germline CDR1 and CDR2 sequences are MNHNS and SASEGT. Trimming removed 4 bases from V and 1 base from J, with 14 bases in between. The CDR3 is 15 amino acids. The CDR3 DNA is TGTGCCAGCAGTGCCGGAATGGACCCTTCCTACGAGCAGTACTTC. Its protein product is CASSAGMDPSYEQYF.

The rearrangement uses TRBV3-1 and TRBJ1-2; D perhaps matches TRBD1 (6 bases). Trimming pared 0 bases from V and 6 bases from J, leaving 8 bases between. The CDR3 runs 13 residues. Per the germline V gene, CDR1 is LGHDT and CDR2 is YNNKEL (reference sequence). Here the CDR3 reads CASSQEGANGYTF. The CDR3 DNA sequence: TGTGCCAGCAGCCAAGAGGGGGCTAATGGCTACACCTTC.

The chain recombines TRBV18 with TRBJ1-2; D might be TRBD1 (6 bases). CDR3 length equals 13 residues. Trimming cost V 0 bases and J 7 bases, with 9 bases left between them. Germline CDR1 KGHSH, CDR2 LQKENI. CDR3 sequence (DNA): TGTGCCAGCTCACCACCCCCAGGGGCTGGCTACACCTTC. Its protein product is CASSPPPGAGYTF.

This clonotype was recorded at least ten times. The chain combines TRBV6-1 with TRBJ2-7; D gene ambiguous. V dropped 6 bases and J dropped 6 bases, with 12 bases sitting between them. The CDR3 has 12 residues. Germline V gene lookup returns CDR1 MNHNS and CDR2 SASEGT. CDR3 bases: TGTGCCAGCAGCTCTTTTACCCGCGAGCAGTACTTC. This gives the protein CASSSFTREQYF.

This clonotype was found many times. The chain uses TRBV2 and TRBJ1-1, with 8 bases identical to TRBD1. V shed 7 bases, J shed 1 base, and the junction held 8 bases outside the gene matches. The V gene's germline CDR1 is SNHLY and CDR2 FYNNEI. This CDR3 spans 15 amino acids. Here the CDR3 DNA reads TGTGCCAGCAAATCGACAGGGGCGAGGAACACTGAAGCTTTCTTT. Protein: CASKSTGARNTEAFF.

This clonotype came up many times. The rearrangement links TRBV12-3 or TRBV12-4 to TRBJ2-7; a possible D gene is TRBD2 (5 bases). The ends were cut back, 8 bases at V and 2 bases at J, with 13 bases in the middle. The CDR3 runs to 13 residues. CDR3 coding DNA: TGTGCCAGCGGCTTGGGGAGCCCCTACGAGCAGTACTTC. Encoded protein: CASGLGSPYEQYF.

This clonotype has a count of ten or more. V is TRBV6-5 and J is TRBJ2-7; TRBD1 is a possible D gene (6 bases). The CDR3 runs 16 residues. Trimming removed 0 bases at V and 3 bases at J, with 15 bases between. CDR1 and CDR2 (germline): MNHEY, SVGAGI. CDR3 protein: CASSYSRDIMLYEQYF. CDR3 in DNA: TGTGCCAGCAGTTACTCGAGGGACATCATGCTCTACGAGCAGTACTTC.

This clonotype was detected only a few times. The chain recombines TRBV12-3 or TRBV12-4 with TRBJ2-7; TRBD2 might be the D (5 bases). Trimming stripped 4 bases from V and 0 bases from J, with 13 bases between. The CDR3 is 15 amino acids. CDR3 coding DNA: TGTGCCAGCAGTTCCCCCGAGGGATTCTCCTACGAGCAGTACTTC. It encodes CASSSPEGFSYEQYF.

V usage is TRBV27 and J usage is TRBJ1-2; TRBD1 is a possible D gene (5 bases). The CDR3 contains 14 residues. Trimming pared 6 bases from V and 8 bases from J, leaving 19 bases between. CDR1 and CDR2 from the germline V gene are MNHEY and SMNVEV (reference sequence). The DNA for the CDR3 is TGTGCCAGCAGCGTAATGGGGCTCGTCGGGGGCTACACCTTC. It translates to CASSVMGLVGGYTF.

This clonotype was recorded at least ten times. This chain links TRBV12-3 or TRBV12-4 with TRBJ1-2, with no clear D. This CDR3 is built from 14 residues. The germline V and J ends were trimmed by 10 bases and 1 base, with 16 bases remaining between them. CDR3 protein: CANSFTGLNYGYTF. In nucleotides, the CDR3 is TGTGCCAACAGCTTCACCGGGCTTAACTATGGCTACACCTTC.